The following is a T cell receptor beta chain sequence with its context. The CDR3 extends over 14 amino acids. V gave up 1 base and J gave up 2 bases, with 9 bases separating them. CDR1 and CDR2 (germline): SGHRS, YFSETQ. The sample is drawn from a study of control samples from healthy donors and cancer patients. Using immunoSEQ multiplex PCR, the repertoire was profiled, and TCRdb retains in-frame clones only, with some absent. The sample yields 95,000 to 100,000 clones, around nine tenths seen once. The sample consisted of blood. The clonotype was recovered from a man younger than 40 in good health. The chain couples TRBV5-1 to TRBJ2-5; D might be TRBD2 (5 bases). The CDR3: CASSLKAEQETQYF. The CDR3 DNA follows: TGCGCCAGCAGCTTGAAAGCGGAGCAAGAGACCCAGTACTTC. The whole variable domain, remainder taken from reference TRBV5-1 and TRBJ2-5, is KAGVTQTPRYLIKTRGQQVTLSCSPISGHRSVSWYQQTPGQGLQFLFEYFSETQRNKGNFPGRFSGRQFSNSRSEMNVSTLELGDSALYLCASSLKAEQETQYFGPGTRLLVL.